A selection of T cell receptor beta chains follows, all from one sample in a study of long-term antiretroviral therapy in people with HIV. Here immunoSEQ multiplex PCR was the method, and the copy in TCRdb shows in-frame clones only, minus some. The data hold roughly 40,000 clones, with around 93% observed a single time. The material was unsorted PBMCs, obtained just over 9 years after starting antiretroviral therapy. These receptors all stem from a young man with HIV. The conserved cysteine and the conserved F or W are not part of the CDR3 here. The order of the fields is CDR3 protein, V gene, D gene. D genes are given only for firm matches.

cdr3_aa: ASSVGDLDTQY
v_call: TRBV9
d_call: NA

cdr3_aa: ASSLIPGTSGATDTQY
v_call: TRBV27
d_call: TRBD2

cdr3_aa: ASSSTGGRETQY
v_call: TRBV4-2
d_call: TRBD1

cdr3_aa: AWSPGTGKETQY
v_call: TRBV30
d_call: TRBD1

cdr3_aa: SVDETGTYNEQF
v_call: TRBV29-1
d_call: NA

cdr3_aa: ASATGDYSGNTIY
v_call: TRBV9
d_call: TRBD1

cdr3_aa: ASSSKQGDTEAF
v_call: TRBV5-1
d_call: TRBD1

cdr3_aa: ASTEGLASTDTQY
v_call: TRBV27
d_call: NA

cdr3_aa: ASSQGGQGEKLF
v_call: TRBV4-2
d_call: TRBD1

cdr3_aa: ASSPGQGNEKLF
v_call: TRBV5-1
d_call: TRBD1

cdr3_aa: ASRRGGETQY
v_call: TRBV6-1
d_call: TRBD2

cdr3_aa: ASSPAEGDSPLH
v_call: TRBV5-5
d_call: NA

cdr3_aa: ASSSQTGNDNEQF
v_call: TRBV5-1
d_call: NA

cdr3_aa: SVGSSGGKETQY
v_call: TRBV29-1
d_call: TRBD2

cdr3_aa: ASSSTGRSDTEAF
v_call: TRBV5-1
d_call: NA

cdr3_aa: ASSLGLAATDTQY
v_call: TRBV5-6
d_call: NA

cdr3_aa: AWSVRGAYNEQF
v_call: TRBV30
d_call: NA

cdr3_aa: ASSVSIDTIY
v_call: TRBV5-5
d_call: NA

cdr3_aa: ASIQIGNQPQH
v_call: TRBV28
d_call: NA

cdr3_aa: ASSILGDRGSPLH
v_call: TRBV19
d_call: TRBD1

cdr3_aa: ASSSSYGYT
v_call: TRBV28
d_call: NA

cdr3_aa: ASSPQGLTDTQY
v_call: TRBV7-9
d_call: NA

cdr3_aa: ASSPRAAEKLF
v_call: TRBV27
d_call: NA

cdr3_aa: ASSLAGIYNSPLH
v_call: TRBV5-4
d_call: NA

cdr3_aa: ASSLALGGNNEKLF
v_call: TRBV7-9
d_call: NA

cdr3_aa: ASSLALAGELF
v_call: TRBV10-1
d_call: NA

cdr3_aa: ASSTTGSGYT
v_call: TRBV6-5
d_call: NA

cdr3_aa: ASSLRRGSTEAF
v_call: TRBV5-5
d_call: NA

cdr3_aa: ASSLGQSDSPLH
v_call: TRBV5-1
d_call: NA

cdr3_aa: ASSLRGLEEKLF
v_call: TRBV7-9
d_call: NA

cdr3_aa: AIKGLAGGPGGELF
v_call: TRBV10-3
d_call: TRBD2

cdr3_aa: ASTYRQNTEAF
v_call: TRBV2
d_call: NA

cdr3_aa: SVAPGQGYGYT
v_call: TRBV29-1
d_call: TRBD1

cdr3_aa: ASRPSPSGRTYEQY
v_call: TRBV28
d_call: TRBD2

cdr3_aa: ASSFRGGEQPQH
v_call: TRBV7-2
d_call: NA

cdr3_aa: SVTGAYNEQF
v_call: TRBV29-1
d_call: TRBD1

cdr3_aa: ASSLRTSGYNEQF
v_call: TRBV7-2
d_call: TRBD2

cdr3_aa: ASSVVSGANVLT
v_call: TRBV9
d_call: NA

cdr3_aa: ASPGSLVAF
v_call: TRBV2
d_call: NA

cdr3_aa: ASSSGEDTQY
v_call: TRBV5-6
d_call: NA

cdr3_aa: ATSRGPTSGYT
v_call: TRBV15
d_call: NA

cdr3_aa: ASSRQGGGDTQY
v_call: TRBV7-7
d_call: NA

cdr3_aa: ASSVGSDAFAETQY
v_call: TRBV9
d_call: NA

cdr3_aa: ATRDQNQPQH
v_call: TRBV10-3
d_call: NA

cdr3_aa: ASRGTVSYEQY
v_call: TRBV27
d_call: TRBD1

cdr3_aa: ASSLGGAHNEQF
v_call: TRBV5-4
d_call: NA

cdr3_aa: ASGGRGDTEAF
v_call: TRBV7-9
d_call: NA

cdr3_aa: ASSSTTDTQY
v_call: TRBV7-6
d_call: NA

cdr3_aa: ASKQSGTEAF
v_call: TRBV6-1
d_call: NA

cdr3_aa: ASSVGPTVRLGGPDTQY
v_call: TRBV9
d_call: NA

cdr3_aa: ASSLGRHSGNTIY
v_call: TRBV28
d_call: NA

cdr3_aa: ASTTRQGGADTQY
v_call: TRBV19
d_call: NA

cdr3_aa: ATSSERDPGGEQF
v_call: TRBV15
d_call: NA

cdr3_aa: ASSWTEYQETQY
v_call: TRBV7-8
d_call: NA